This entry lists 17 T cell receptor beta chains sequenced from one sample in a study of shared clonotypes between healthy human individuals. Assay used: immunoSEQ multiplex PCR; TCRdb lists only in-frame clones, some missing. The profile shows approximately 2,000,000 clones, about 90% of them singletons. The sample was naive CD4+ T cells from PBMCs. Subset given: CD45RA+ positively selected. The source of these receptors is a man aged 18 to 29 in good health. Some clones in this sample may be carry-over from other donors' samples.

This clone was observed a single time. The CDR3 DNA reads TGTGCCAGCAGCTGGGCAGGCGGTCCTTACAATGAGCAGTTCTTC. This gives the protein CASSWAGGPYNEQFF. The chain links TRBV5-4 to TRBJ2-1; D is undetermined. Trimming removed 3 bases from V and 4 bases from J, with 14 bases in between. CDR3 length: 15 amino acids. CDR1 is SGHNT, CDR2 YYREEE, per germline (reference sequence).

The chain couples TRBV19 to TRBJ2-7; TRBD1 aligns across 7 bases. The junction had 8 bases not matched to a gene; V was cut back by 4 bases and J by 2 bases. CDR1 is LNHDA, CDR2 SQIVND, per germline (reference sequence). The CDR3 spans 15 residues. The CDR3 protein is CASSRFSGQPYEQYF. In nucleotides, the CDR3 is TGTGCCAGTAGTAGATTCTCGGGACAGCCCTACGAGCAGTACTTC.

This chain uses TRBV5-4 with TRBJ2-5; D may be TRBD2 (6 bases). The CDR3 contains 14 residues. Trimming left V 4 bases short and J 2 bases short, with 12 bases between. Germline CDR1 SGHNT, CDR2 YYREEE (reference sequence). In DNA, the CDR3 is TGTGCCAGCAGCATATCCCTAGCGCAAGAGACCCAGTACTTC. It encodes CASSISLAQETQYF.

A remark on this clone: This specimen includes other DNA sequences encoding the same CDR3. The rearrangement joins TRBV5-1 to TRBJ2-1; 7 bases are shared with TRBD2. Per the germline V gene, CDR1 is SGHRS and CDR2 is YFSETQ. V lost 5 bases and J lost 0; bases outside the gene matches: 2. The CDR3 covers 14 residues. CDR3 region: CASSLAASYNEQFF. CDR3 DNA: TGCGCCAGCAGTCTAGCGGCCTCCTACAATGAGCAGTTCTTC.

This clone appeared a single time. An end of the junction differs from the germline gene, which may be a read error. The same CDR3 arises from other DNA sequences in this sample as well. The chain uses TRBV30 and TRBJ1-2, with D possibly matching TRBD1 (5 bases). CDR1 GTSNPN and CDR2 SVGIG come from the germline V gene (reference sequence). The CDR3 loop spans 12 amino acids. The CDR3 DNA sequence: TGTGCATGGAGTCCGGGACCCTATGGCTACACCTTC. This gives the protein CAWSPGPYGYTF.

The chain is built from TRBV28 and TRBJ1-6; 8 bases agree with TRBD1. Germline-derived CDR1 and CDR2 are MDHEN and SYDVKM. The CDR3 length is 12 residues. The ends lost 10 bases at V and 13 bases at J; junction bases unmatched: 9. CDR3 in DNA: TGTGCCATTGGGACAGGTGGGGGGCCCCTCCACTTT. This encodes CAIGTGGGPLHF.

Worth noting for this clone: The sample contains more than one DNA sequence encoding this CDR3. As DNA, the CDR3 is TGTGCCAGCAGCTTCGACAGCAGCACAGATACGCAGTATTTT. It is translated as CASSFDSSTDTQYF. The rearrangement uses TRBV7-9 and TRBJ2-3, with TRBD1 as a possible D gene (5 bases). This CDR3 has 14 residues. V was pared by 3 bases and J by 0 bases, with 7 bases between. Germline loops: CDR1 SEHNR, CDR2 FQNEAQ (reference sequence). The full variable domain, rest sourced from reference TRBV7-9 and TRBJ2-3, is DTGVSQNPRHKITKRGQNVTFRCDPISEHNRLYWYRQTLGQGPEFLTYFQNEAQLEKSRLLSDRFSAERPKGSFSTLEIQRTEQGDSAMYLCASSFDSSTDTQYFGPGTRLTVL.

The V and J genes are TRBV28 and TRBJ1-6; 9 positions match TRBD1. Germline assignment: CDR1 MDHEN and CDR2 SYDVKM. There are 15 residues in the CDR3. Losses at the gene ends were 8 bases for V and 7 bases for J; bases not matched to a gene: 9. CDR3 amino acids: CASLYSGQGNSPLHF. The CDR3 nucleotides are TGTGCCAGCCTATATTCGGGACAGGGAAATTCACCCCTCCACTTT. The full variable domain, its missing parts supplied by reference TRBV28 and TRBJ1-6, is DVKVTQSSRYLVKRTGEKVFLECVQDMDHENMFWYRQDPGLGLRLIYFSYDVKMKEKGDIPEGYSVSREKKERFSLILESASTNQTSMYLCASLYSGQGNSPLHFGNGTRLTVT.

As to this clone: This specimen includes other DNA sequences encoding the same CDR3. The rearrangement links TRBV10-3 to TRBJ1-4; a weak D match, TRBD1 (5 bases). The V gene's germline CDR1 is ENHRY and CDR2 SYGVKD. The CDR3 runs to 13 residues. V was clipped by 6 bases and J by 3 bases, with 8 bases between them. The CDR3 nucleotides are TGTGCCATCAGCCCGGGGCCTAATGAAAAACTGTTTTTT. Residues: CAISPGPNEKLFF.

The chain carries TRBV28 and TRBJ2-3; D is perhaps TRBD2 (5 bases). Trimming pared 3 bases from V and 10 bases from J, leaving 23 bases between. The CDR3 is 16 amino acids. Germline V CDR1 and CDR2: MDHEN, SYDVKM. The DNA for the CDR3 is TGTGCCAGCAGTTTGGGTCTATATGGCACCAGGAGGCCGCAGTATTTT. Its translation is CASSLGLYGTRRPQYF.

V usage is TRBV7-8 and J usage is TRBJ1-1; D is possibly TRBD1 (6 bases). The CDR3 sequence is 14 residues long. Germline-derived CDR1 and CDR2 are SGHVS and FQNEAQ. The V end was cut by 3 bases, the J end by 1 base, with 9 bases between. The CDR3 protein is CASSLSTGNTEAFF. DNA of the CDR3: TGTGCCAGCAGCTTGTCGACAGGGAACACTGAAGCTTTCTTT.

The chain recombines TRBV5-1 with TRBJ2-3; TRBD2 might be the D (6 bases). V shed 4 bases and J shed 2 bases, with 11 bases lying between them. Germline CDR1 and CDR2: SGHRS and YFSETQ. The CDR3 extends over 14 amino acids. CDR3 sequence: CASSGGTVTDTQYF. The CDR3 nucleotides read TGCGCCAGCAGCGGGGGGACCGTCACAGATACGCAGTATTTT. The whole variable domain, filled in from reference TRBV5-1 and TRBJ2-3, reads KAGVTQTPRYLIKTRGQQVTLSCSPISGHRSVSWYQQTPGQGLQFLFEYFSETQRNKGNFPGRFSGRQFSNSRSEMNVSTLELGDSALYLCASSGGTVTDTQYFGPGTRLTVL.

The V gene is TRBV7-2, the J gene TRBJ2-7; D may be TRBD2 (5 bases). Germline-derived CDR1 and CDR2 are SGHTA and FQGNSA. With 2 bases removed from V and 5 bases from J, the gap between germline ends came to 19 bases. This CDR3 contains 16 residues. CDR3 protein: CASSLRPRETVHEQYF. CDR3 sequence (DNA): TGTGCCAGCAGCTTACGACCTAGGGAGACCGTCCACGAGCAGTACTTC.

The CDR3 nucleotides read TGTGCCAGCAGCCAAGGGGGACCCTTACAGTACTTC. This sequence encodes CASSQGGPLQYF. The V call is TRBV21-1, the J call TRBJ2-4. TRBV21-1 is noted as a pseudogene. This CDR3 spans 12 amino acids.

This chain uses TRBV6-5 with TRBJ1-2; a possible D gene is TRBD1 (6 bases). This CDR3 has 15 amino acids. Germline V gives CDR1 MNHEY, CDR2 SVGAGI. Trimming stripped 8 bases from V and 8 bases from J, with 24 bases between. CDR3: CASSTVQGRYGGYTF. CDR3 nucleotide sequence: TGTGCCAGCTCTACCGTACAGGGCCGCTATGGCGGCTACACCTTC.

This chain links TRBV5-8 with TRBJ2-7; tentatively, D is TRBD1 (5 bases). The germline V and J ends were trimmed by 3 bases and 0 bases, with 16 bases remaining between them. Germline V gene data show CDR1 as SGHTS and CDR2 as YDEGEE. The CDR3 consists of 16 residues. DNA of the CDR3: TGTGCCAGCAGCTCCCTCTCCCCCAGGGTCTCCTACGAGCAGTACTTC. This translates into CASSSLSPRVSYEQYF.

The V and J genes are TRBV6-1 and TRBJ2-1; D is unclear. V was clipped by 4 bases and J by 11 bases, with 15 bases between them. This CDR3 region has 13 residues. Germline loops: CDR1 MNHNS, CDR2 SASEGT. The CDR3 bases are TGTGCCAGCAGTGCCCGAAACGATAATAAGCAGTTCTTC. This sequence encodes CASSARNDNKQFF.